This TCR beta chain is from a study of CD8+ T cells in alopecia areata. In the study overall: Donors of skin were C3H/HeJ mice aged about 6-12 months with spontaneous alopecia, and recipients were approximately 7-11-week-old female C3H/HeJ mice.

V lost 1 base to trimming and J lost 4 bases, with 5 bases between them. The CDR3 spans 13 residues. Germline assignment: CDR1 LGHNA and CDR2 YNLKQL (reference sequence). Cells pooled from cutaneous lymph nodes were sorted on CD4, CD8alpha, NKG2D, NKG2ACE and other markers. A few counts support this clone. Its antigen remains unknown. Gene names and germline refer to mouse. The read ends 4 residues before the CDR3 terminus; that terminus is restored from the germline J gene. It was cDNA, reverse transcribed from extracted RNA, that served as the sequencing template. Sequenced by immunoSEQ multiplex PCR; TCRdb stores in-frame clones only, minus some. The repertoire shows about 300,000 clones, none seen only once; the top ten take more than 0.95%. Broader study findings: Compared with normal scalp, lesional scalp had higher clonality and more expanded CD8+ clones. Scalp data also include sequences from resident alphabeta T cells of normal skin.

The TCR originated in a C3H/HeJ mouse with alopecia areata. As its MHC haplotype, the strain has H2-k. Sample: CD4+ T cells sorted from a lymph node. The J gene is TRBJ2-1, the V gene TRBV5; D is perhaps TRBD1 (5 bases). The sequenced CDR3 bases are TGTGCCAGCAGCCAAGGGACATATGCT. It translates to CASSQGTYA. The complete CDR3 protein is CASSQGTYAEQFF.